This T cell receptor beta chain was identified in a study of cytomegalovirus exposure and HLA in healthy donors. Study observations and caveats: Most of the TCR beta V segments (in an earlier analysis) were productive either about 90% or about 30% of the time.

With regard to this clone: Its antigen remains unknown.

A multiplex PCR was run with 60 Vbeta primers and 13 Jbeta primers. Clones were sequenced by immunoSEQ multiplex PCR, and TCRdb holds only the in-frame ones, with some missing. The table records roughly 180,000 clones, 65% to 85% of them present only once. Losses at the gene ends were 1 base for V and 0 bases for J; bases not matched to a gene: 7. This CDR3 contains 18 residues. CDR1 and CDR2 from the germline V gene are SGHTA and FQGNSA. Sequenced sample: PBMCs. The receptor comes from a woman aged 30 to 39 in good health and CMV-seropositive. The chain employs TRBV7-2 and TRBJ2-1; 9 bases agree with TRBD2. DNA of the CDR3: TGTGCCAGCAGCTTAGGCCTAGCGGGGACGAGCTCCTACAATGAGCAGTTCTTC. Its translation: CASSLGLAGTSSYNEQFF.